This TCR beta chain was captured by sequencing in a study of metastatic and nonmetastatic thyroid tumors. This CDR3 comprises 16 residues. Germline assignment: CDR1 MDHEN and CDR2 SYDVKM. V dropped 6 bases and J dropped 9; count of bases not matched to a gene: 17. Until they underwent thyroid surgery, no patient had received any treatment. Many counts were recorded for this clone. Antigen: not known. From the PCR reads, TCRdb re-called clones with MiXCR. This table holds 45,000 to 65,000 clones, approximately 15% found once. Notes on the study in general: In blood and tumor, TCR beta diversity was reportedly significantly higher in malignant thyroid tumors than in benign nodules.

The clonotype was recovered from a female donor with papillary thyroid cancer or a benign thyroid nodule (not recorded which). Some clones in this sample may be carry-over from other donors' samples. The sample was blood. The chain carries TRBV28 and TRBJ2-1; the match to TRBD2 covers 7 bases. CDR3 loop: CASSPWSGVGDGEQFF. As DNA, the CDR3 is TGTGCCAGCAGCCCATGGAGCGGGGTAGGGGATGGTGAGCAGTTCTTC.